This TCR beta chain was identified in a study of blood T cell repertoires in COVID-19. Across the whole study: Researchers got acute and convalescent COVID-19 samples from the United States, Italy and Spain. The analysed material was cDNA or gDNA that came from T cells, B-cell-depleted T cells, or PBMCs.

V lost 0 bases to trimming and J lost 1 base, with 5 bases between them. Germline V CDR1 and CDR2: SGDLS, YYNGEE. The length of the CDR3 is 14 residues. Original data processing: Amplification of reference gene primers was used by the study to estimate nucleated cell counts. Measured with immunoSEQ multiplex PCR; TCRdb has only the in-frame clones, and not every one. D and trimming were read from the DNA, whereas the V and J calls and clone size are those reported in that table. The repertoire consists of a few hundred thousand clones, with about 91% occurring once and the leading ten covering over 1.3%.

Material for sequencing was peripheral blood. The J gene is TRBJ2-1, the V gene TRBV9; D perhaps matches TRBD1 (5 bases). This clonotype was obtained from a man of 80 years or more with acute or convalescent COVID-19. The CDR3 protein is CASSVEGSYNEQFF. The DNA of the CDR3 is TGTGCCAGCAGCGTAGAGGGGTCCTACAATGAGCAGTTCTTC.